This entry lists 19 T cell receptor beta chains sequenced from one sample in a study of breast tumors, draining lymph nodes, adjacent tissues. Breast cancer patients provided tissue from their axillary draining lymph nodes. TCRdb recomputed calls from the multiplex PCR reads with MiXCR, one row per CDR3 protein. Among around 130,000 distinct CDR3 sequences listed, 32% were seen once. The sequencing input was axillary lymph node tissue. The receptors derive from a female donor with breast cancer. Some clones in this sample may be carry-over from other donors' samples.

In its sample, this clonotype was seen many times. The chain uses TRBV18 and TRBJ2-5; TRBD1 matches 7 bases. The V segment lost 1 base and the J segment 1 base; nucleotides outside the gene matches: 3. CDR3 length equals 15 residues. Germline CDR1 KGHSH, CDR2 LQKENI. CDR3 loop: CASSPRGDSQETQYF. Here the CDR3 DNA reads TGTGCCAGCTCACCACGAGGGGACAGCCAAGAGACCCAGTACTTC.

This chain uses TRBV29-1 with TRBJ2-2, with TRBD1 matching 9 bases. The V segment lost 7 bases and the J segment 3 bases; nucleotides outside the gene matches: 3. CDR1 and CDR2 from the germline V gene are SQVTM and ANQGSEA. This CDR3 has 13 amino acids. The DNA for the CDR3 is TGCAGCGACAGGGGGCCAGACACCGGGGAGCTGTTTTTT. The encoded protein is CSDRGPDTGELFF.

This clonotype was seen at least ten times. V and J are TRBV7-2 and TRBJ1-5, with D unresolved. V was cut by 1 base and J by 5 bases, with 18 bases left in between. The germline V gene has CDR1 SGHTA and CDR2 FQGNSA. This CDR3 has 17 residues. The CDR3 is CASSLVMLSDTYQPQHF. The CDR3 bases are TGTGCCAGCAGCTTAGTTATGTTATCCGATACATATCAGCCCCAGCATTTT.

This clonotype occurred many times. The chain links TRBV11-2 to TRBJ2-7, with TRBD1 matching over 10 bases. The CDR3 runs to 13 residues. In germline, CDR1 is SGHAT, CDR2 FQNNGV. V lost 5 bases to trimming and J lost 9 bases; unmatched junction nucleotides: 7. CDR3 in DNA: TGTGCCAGCAGCCGGGACAGGGGAGTTTGGCAGTACTTC. Amino acid sequence: CASSRDRGVWQYF.

This clonotype has at least ten counts. The chain recombines TRBV20-1 with TRBJ2-3; possible D gene TRBD1, 5 bases. V was cut by 6 bases and J by 3 bases, with 19 bases left in between. Germline V gene sequence: CDR1 DFQATT, CDR2 SNEGSKA (reference sequence). The CDR3 is 15 amino acids. CDR3 amino acids: CSAGGAEYGTDTQYF. The CDR3, as DNA: TGCAGTGCCGGTGGGGCCGAGTACGGGACAGATACGCAGTATTTT.

There are many counts of this clonotype. V and J are TRBV18 and TRBJ2-7, with D possibly TRBD2 on 5 matching bases. Germline V lookup: CDR1 KGHSH, CDR2 LQKENI. This CDR3 comprises 13 residues. V lost 3 bases, J lost 7 bases, and 13 bases lay in between. The CDR3 DNA follows: TGTGCCAGCTCACCGCTTCCCGGGGTTGAGCAGTACGTC. This translates into CASSPLPGVEQYV.

This clonotype was seen ten or more times. J is TRBJ1-2 and V is TRBV18; tentatively, D is TRBD1 (5 bases). Germline CDR1 and CDR2: KGHSH and LQKENI. This CDR3 contains 15 residues. The germline V and J ends were trimmed by 3 bases and 8 bases, with 19 bases remaining between them. CDR3 region: CASSPAGTALGGYTF. In nucleotides, the CDR3 is TGTGCCAGCTCACCTGCCGGGACGGCACTGGGAGGCTACACCTTC. The whole variable domain, remainder taken from reference TRBV18 and TRBJ1-2, is NAGVMQNPRHLVRRRGQEARLRCSPMKGHSHVYWYRQLPEEGLKFMVYLQKENIIDESGMPKERFSAEFPKEGPSILRIQQVVRGDSAAYFCASSPAGTALGGYTFGSGTRLTVV.

This sequence joins TRBV2 and TRBJ1-2; tentatively, D is TRBD1 (6 bases). Germline V gene sequence: CDR1 SNHLY, CDR2 FYNNEI. Trimming left V 7 bases short and J 4 bases short, with 13 bases between. The CDR3 is 13 residues long. The CDR3 nucleotides read TGTGCCAGCAAGGGTTTGGGGGCCTATGGCTACACCTTC. Its translation is CASKGLGAYGYTF.

This clonotype has ten or more counts. The chain joins TRBV5-1 to TRBJ1-2; 10 bases match TRBD1. Germline trimming cut 4 bases from V and 5 bases from J; bases unmatched to any gene: 5. CDR1 SGHRS and CDR2 YFSETQ come from the germline V gene. This CDR3 region has 14 residues. The chain's CDR3 is CASSKGTGVYGYTF. CDR3 DNA sequence: TGCGCCAGCAGCAAAGGGACAGGGGTTTATGGCTACACCTTC.

This clonotype was counted a single time. The V and J genes are TRBV20-1 and TRBJ2-7, with 9 nucleotides matching TRBD1. The germline gives CDR1 DFQATT, CDR2 SNEGSKA (reference sequence). J gave up 6 bases and V 5 bases, and 11 bases lay outside the gene matches. This CDR3 comprises 14 residues. CDR3 DNA sequence: TGCAGTGCTCCACAGGGGACAGGGTCATCCGAGCAGTACTTC. It yields the protein CSAPQGTGSSEQYF.

This clonotype was found many times. The chain couples TRBV10-2 to TRBJ2-3; 7 nucleotides align to TRBD1. CDR3 size: 14 residues. Germline CDR1 reads WSHSY; CDR2 reads SAAADI. Unmatched junction bases numbered 9, after V lost 9 bases and J lost 3 bases. The CDR3, as DNA: TGCGCCAGTATACCGGGACAGCTAACAGATACGCAGTATTTT. Residues: CASIPGQLTDTQYF.

The chain recombines TRBV6-5 with TRBJ2-7; no reliable D call. V lost 2 bases and J lost 7, with 0 bases in between. This CDR3 is built from 9 residues. Per the germline V gene, CDR1 is MNHEY and CDR2 is SVGAGI. The DNA for the CDR3 is TGTGCCAGCAGTTACGAGCAGTACTTC. Protein product: CASSYEQYF.

This clonotype was seen many times. The rearrangement joins TRBV5-8 to TRBJ2-3; D ambiguous. Germline V gives CDR1 SGHTS, CDR2 YDEGEE. The CDR3 length is 13 residues. Deletions cut 0 bases from V and 6 bases from J, with 8 bases between. CDR3 sequence reads: CASSLGVRDTQYF. The CDR3, as DNA: TGTGCCAGCAGCTTGGGGGTAAGGGATACGCAGTATTTT.

This clonotype was picked up many times. The chain is built from TRBV9 and TRBJ2-1, with D uncertain. Germline CDR1 is SGDLS and CDR2 is YYNGEE. CDR3 length: 15 amino acids. The V gene lost 2 bases and the J gene lost 6 bases, with 15 bases spanning the gap. The CDR3 loop reads CASSVSGAPANEQFF. The CDR3 DNA follows: TGTGCCAGCAGCGTTTCAGGTGCCCCGGCCAATGAGCAGTTCTTC.

Notes on this clonotype: The CDR3 carries no conserved terminal phenylalanine or tryptophan, so it likely arises from a read error. CDR3 coding DNA: TGTGCCAGCGGCCTATCGGGACTGAATTCACCCCTCCACTCT. This encodes CASGLSGLNSPLHS. The J gene is TRBJ1-6, the V gene TRBV7-9, with D possibly being TRBD1 (5 bases). Germline loops: CDR1 SEHNR, CDR2 FQNEAQ (reference sequence). V shed 8 bases and J shed 7 bases, with 15 bases lying between them. This CDR3 is built from 14 residues.

This clonotype was picked up a small number of times. The rearrangement uses TRBV24-1 and TRBJ2-3; a possible D gene is TRBD1 (8 bases). The CDR3 is 14 residues long. With 9 bases removed from V and 7 bases from J, the gap between germline ends came to 19 bases. Germline CDR1 and CDR2: KGHDR and SFDVKD. The DNA for the CDR3 is TGTGCCACCGCAACACAGGGGGGGGGGAATACGCAGTATTTT. It encodes CATATQGGGNTQYF.

In regard to this clonotype: Relative to the germline gene, one junction end is altered; a read error may explain this. The chain employs TRBV27 and TRBJ1-5, with D hard to call. Germline values: CDR1 MNHEY, CDR2 SMNVEV (reference sequence). The CDR3 covers 12 residues. CDR3 region: CASSYNNRPQHF. The CDR3 DNA reads TGTGCCAGCAGTTATAACAATCGGCCCCAGCATTTT.

This clonotype was counted at least ten times. This chain joins TRBV4-2 and TRBJ1-2, with D perhaps matching TRBD1 (5 bases). The V gene lost 0 bases and the J gene lost 4 bases, with 9 bases spanning the gap. The CDR3 is 14 residues long. The V gene's germline CDR1 is LGHNA and CDR2 YNFKEQ. CDR3 nucleotide sequence: TGTGCCAGCAGCCAAGATCCCGACAGCTATGGCTACACCTTC. Translating it yields CASSQDPDSYGYTF.

Of note for this clonotype: Being one base from a much bigger clone, this may be a read error. V is TRBV7-7 and J is TRBJ2-5; no clear D. Germline loops: CDR1 SSHAT, CDR2 FNYEAQ (reference sequence). The CDR3 is 15 residues long. The DNA for the CDR3 is TGTGCTAGCAGCTTAAGTCGGGCCCAACAAGAGACCCAGCACTTC. As protein: CASSLSRAQQETQHF. The full variable domain, its missing parts supplied by reference TRBV7-7 and TRBJ2-5, is GAGVSQSPRYKVTKRGQDVTLRCDPISSHATLYWYQQALGQGPEFLTYFNYEAQPDKSGLPSDRFSAERPEGSISTLTIQRTEQRDSAMYRCASSLSRAQQETQHFGPGTRLLVL.